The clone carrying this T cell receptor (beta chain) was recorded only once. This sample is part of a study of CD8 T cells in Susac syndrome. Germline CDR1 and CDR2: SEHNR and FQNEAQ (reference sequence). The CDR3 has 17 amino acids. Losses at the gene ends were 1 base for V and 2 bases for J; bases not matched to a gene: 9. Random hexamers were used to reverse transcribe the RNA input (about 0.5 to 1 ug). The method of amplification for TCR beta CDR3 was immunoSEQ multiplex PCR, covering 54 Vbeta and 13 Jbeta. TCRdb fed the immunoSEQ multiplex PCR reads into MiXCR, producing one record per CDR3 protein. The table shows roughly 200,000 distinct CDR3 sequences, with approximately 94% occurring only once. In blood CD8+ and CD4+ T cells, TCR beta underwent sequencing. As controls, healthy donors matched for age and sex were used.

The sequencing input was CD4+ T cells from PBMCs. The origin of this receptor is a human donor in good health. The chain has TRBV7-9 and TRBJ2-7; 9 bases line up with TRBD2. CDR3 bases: TGTGCCAGCAGCTTAGGTAGCCTCGGGACTAGCCCCTACGAGCAGTACTTC. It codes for CASSLGSLGTSPYEQYF.